One and the same sample provided the 5 T cell receptor beta chains below, sequenced in a study of blood T cells in healthy people across ages. Using a J-beta primer mix together with a sample-barcoded 5' primer, a second PCR was run for roughly 7 to 12 cycles. TCRdb analysed the 5' RACE reads with MiXCR anew, one entry per CDR3 protein. Among 650,000 to 700,000 distinct CDR3 sequences listed, over 40% were seen once. Material: blood. The receptors stem from a woman at least 80 years old in good health.

CDR3 loop: CSARGAGGYIQYF. CDR3 bases: TGCAGTGCTAGAGGCGCAGGGGGATACATTCAGTACTTC. The rearrangement uses TRBV20-1 and TRBJ2-7; 7 nucleotides line up with TRBD1. TRBJ2-4 matches the DNA end more closely, so the J call is doubtful. Germline CDR1 and CDR2: DFQATT and SNEGSKA (reference sequence). The CDR3 consists of 13 residues.

This clonotype was seen repeatedly, ten times or more. The gene calls are TRBV3-1 and TRBJ2-3; D not certain. This CDR3 comprises 15 residues. V lost 3 bases, J lost 2 bases, and 12 bases lay in between. Germline V gene lookup returns CDR1 LGHDT and CDR2 YNNKEL (reference sequence). The CDR3 loop reads CASSHRRGPTDTQYF. The CDR3 nucleotides are TGTGCCAGCAGCCACCGACGCGGCCCCACAGATACGCAGTATTTT.

The chain carries TRBV7-9 and TRBJ2-7; D gene ambiguous. This CDR3 has 12 amino acids. The V end was cut by 5 bases, the J end by 2 bases, with 7 bases between. CDR1 and CDR2 (germline): SEHNR, FQNEAQ (reference sequence). In nucleotides, the CDR3 is TGTGCCAGCAGCACTCGTACCTACGAGCAGTACTTC. This sequence encodes CASSTRTYEQYF.

This clonotype was counted between two and nine times. The rearrangement links TRBV3-1 to TRBJ1-1, with D possibly matching TRBD1 (6 bases). The V gene lost 1 base and the J gene lost 5 bases, with 11 bases spanning the gap. The CDR3 loop spans 14 amino acids. CDR1 is LGHDT and CDR2 is YNNKEL in the germline V gene (reference sequence). For the CDR3, the DNA is TGTGCCAGCAGCCAAGCGGCCAGGGGAACTGAAGCTTTCTTT. Residues: CASSQAARGTEAFF.

The CDR3 loop is CSARAGRDIQYF. The CDR3, as DNA: TGCAGTGCTAGGGCCGGTAGGGACATTCAGTACTTC. The rearrangement links TRBV20-1 to TRBJ2-4, with D unclear. CDR1 is DFQATT and CDR2 is SNEGSKA in the germline V gene (reference sequence). The V end was cut by 3 bases, the J end by 8 bases, with 11 bases between. The CDR3 contains 12 residues.